These 17 T cell receptor beta chains originate from one sample sequenced in a study of beta chain features in type 1 diabetes. Expressed TCRB transcripts were sequenced, since all the RNA that had been isolated was reverse transcribed. Data came from immunoSEQ multiplex PCR; TCRdb stores just in-frame clones and leaves some out. The data contain around 400,000 clones, roughly 12% of them singletons. Sequences were obtained from naive CD4+ T cells from blood. Every receptor here comes from a man younger than 35 in good health.

V and J are TRBV7-5 and TRBJ2-7; no DNA check was done on the table's D call, TRBD1. TRBV7-5 is deemed a pseudogene. This CDR3 has 13 amino acids. CDR3 in DNA: TGTGCCAGCAGCGGCCGGGACAGGAGGGAGCAGTACTTC. Translating gives CASSGRDRREQYF.

This rearrangement joins TRBV29-1 to TRBJ1-2; D gene uncertain. Germline V gene lookup returns CDR1 SQVTM and CDR2 ANQGSEA. There are 12 residues in the CDR3. V was pared by 5 bases and J by 7 bases, with 14 bases between. The CDR3 region has the DNA TGCAGCGTTACCAACGGTGGGCCTGGCTACACCTTC. Its translation: CSVTNGGPGYTF.

This chain links TRBV5-1 with TRBJ1-1; D not resolved. The CDR3 is 15 residues long. V dropped 0 bases and J dropped 1 base, with 10 bases sitting between them. Germline V gene lookup returns CDR1 SGHRS and CDR2 YFSETQ. CDR3 nucleotides: TGCGCCAGCAGCTTGGGGGCAGGCTCGAACACTGAAGCTTTCTTT. Translated, it gives CASSLGAGSNTEAFF.

This sequence joins TRBV5-4 and TRBJ1-2; 8 bases fit TRBD1. V lost 0 bases to trimming and J lost 7 bases; unmatched junction nucleotides: 5. Germline V CDR1 and CDR2: SGHNT, YYREEE (reference sequence). The CDR3 contains 14 residues. CDR3 region: CASSLAGGEGGYTF. Written as DNA, the CDR3 is TGTGCCAGCAGCTTGGCAGGGGGCGAGGGTGGCTACACCTTC.

This chain uses TRBV15 with TRBJ1-1; TRBD1 might be the D (6 bases). V shed 3 bases and J shed 4 bases, with 12 bases lying between them. The length of the CDR3 is 14 residues. CDR1 LNHNV and CDR2 YYDKDF come from the germline V gene (reference sequence). The chain's CDR3 is CATSSRGFGTEAFF. As DNA, the CDR3 is TGTGCCACCAGCAGCAGGGGATTTGGCACTGAAGCTTTCTTT. The whole variable domain, filled in from reference TRBV15 and TRBJ1-1, reads DAMVIQNPRYQVTQFGKPVTLSCSQTLNHNVMYWYQQKSSQAPKLLFHYYDKDFNNEADTPDNFQSRRPNTSFCFLDIRSPGLGDTAMYLCATSSRGFGTEAFFGQGTRLTVV.

This chain joins TRBV9 and TRBJ2-3, with no clear D. V was cut by 0 bases and J by 4 bases, with 12 bases left in between. This CDR3 is built from 15 residues. Germline loops: CDR1 SGDLS, CDR2 YYNGEE. CDR3 loop: CASSVGGVRADTQYF. DNA for the CDR3: TGTGCCAGCAGCGTAGGAGGTGTGCGTGCAGATACGCAGTATTTT. Full variable domain (rest looked up from reference TRBV9 and TRBJ2-3): DSGVTQTPKHLITATGQRVTLRCSPRSGDLSVYWYQQSLDQGLQFLIQYYNGEERAKGNILERFSAQQFPDLHSELNLSSLELGDSALYFCASSVGGVRADTQYFGPGTRLTVL.

This clone was counted a few times. J is TRBJ2-4 and V is TRBV21-1; TRBD2 was called by the table and not checked on the DNA. TRBV21-1 has pseudogene status. The length of the CDR3 is 14 residues. In DNA form, the CDR3 reads TGTGCCACGGAGGATGAAGAGGCCAAAAACATTCAGTACTTC. Its protein is CATEDEEAKNIQYF.

This rearrangement joins TRBV30 to TRBJ2-1; TRBD2 is a possible D gene (5 bases). Deletions cut 4 bases from V and 0 bases from J, with 13 bases between. Looked up from germline, CDR1 is GTSNPN and CDR2 is SVGIG (reference sequence). The CDR3 totals 15 residues. For the CDR3, the DNA is TGTGCCTGGAAACAACTAGTTTCCTCCTACAATGAGCAGTTCTTC. This gives the protein CAWKQLVSSYNEQFF.

This clone turned up a few times. The V and J genes are TRBV28 and TRBJ1-1, with 10 bases matching TRBD1. Trimming at V came to 3 bases and at J to 7 bases, leaving 11 bases not matched to a gene. Germline V gives CDR1 MDHEN, CDR2 SYDVKM. The CDR3 has 16 residues. The CDR3 coding sequence is TGTGCCAGCAGTTTCTTCATGGACAGGGGGAACCATGAAGCTTTCTTT. This codes for CASSFFMDRGNHEAFF.

The chain combines TRBV4-1 with TRBJ2-7, with no clear D. From germline, CDR1 is MGHRA and CDR2 YSYEKL. V lost 0 bases, J lost 2 bases, and 20 bases lay in between. The CDR3 covers 18 residues. Here the CDR3 DNA reads TGCGCCAGCAGCCAAGATTCACCCCACCTAGTACGTCCCTACGAGCAGTACTTC. Translation gives CASSQDSPHLVRPYEQYF.

The chain carries TRBV28 and TRBJ1-2, with TRBD1 as a possible D gene (5 bases). V lost 3 bases, J lost 5 bases, and 7 bases lay in between. The CDR3 is 12 residues long. Germline lookup yields CDR1 MDHEN and CDR2 SYDVKM. The CDR3 bases are TGTGCCAGCAGTTTCGACAGTTATGGCTACACCTTC. This codes for CASSFDSYGYTF.

Only a few counts were recorded for this clone. This rearrangement joins TRBV28 to TRBJ2-7; D may be TRBD2 (5 bases). Trimming removed 1 base from V and 5 bases from J, with 21 bases in between. CDR3 length: 17 amino acids. The germline V gene encodes CDR1 MDHEN and CDR2 SYDVKM. The CDR3 sequence: CASSLLTRRAVGDEQYF. CDR3 in DNA: TGTGCCAGCAGTTTATTGACCCGAAGGGCGGTCGGGGACGAGCAGTACTTC.

J is TRBJ1-6 and V is TRBV9; TRBD1 matches 9 bases. Germline V gene lookup returns CDR1 SGDLS and CDR2 YYNGEE. There are 14 residues in the CDR3. Trimming cost V 4 bases and J 7 bases; bases outside gene matches: 3. This CDR3 is CASSPDRGNSPLHF. CDR3 DNA: TGTGCCAGCAGCCCGGACAGGGGAAATTCACCCCTCCACTTT.

V is TRBV28 and J is TRBJ2-5, with TRBD2 matching over 8 bases. Per the germline V gene, CDR1 is MDHEN and CDR2 is SYDVKM. The V and J ends lost 8 bases and 4 bases, in that order; junction bases with no gene match: 6. The CDR3 consists of 13 residues. CDR3 coding DNA: TGTGCCAGCGGCCCGGGGGGGCGAGAGACCCAGTACTTC. Encoded protein: CASGPGGRETQYF.

This clone was counted only a few times. This sequence joins TRBV6-5 and TRBJ2-5; D unresolved. This CDR3 comprises 13 residues. Between the trimmed V and J ends, which lost 5 bases and 1 base, there was a span of 8 bases. CDR1 and CDR2 from the germline V gene are MNHEY and SVGAGI. CDR3 nucleotide sequence: TGTGCCAGCAGTCTCCAGTTCCAAGAGACCCAGTACTTC. Its protein product is CASSLQFQETQYF.

This chain links TRBV7-2 with TRBJ2-1; no clear D. This CDR3 contains 12 residues. V was trimmed by 5 bases and J by 7 bases, leaving 9 bases between them. CDR1 SGHTA and CDR2 FQGNSA come from the germline V gene. CDR3 loop: CASSLSKNEQFF. CDR3 in DNA: TGTGCCAGCAGCCTATCAAAAAATGAGCAGTTCTTC.

The chain uses TRBV4-1 and TRBJ1-2; 8 positions agree with TRBD1. Germline-derived CDR1 and CDR2 are MGHRA and YSYEKL. V lost 4 bases, J lost 8 bases, and 9 bases stayed unmatched. This CDR3 has 14 residues. CDR3 residues: CASSRTRGPDGYTF. The CDR3 DNA reads TGCGCCAGCAGCCGAACCAGGGGGCCCGACGGCTACACCTTC.